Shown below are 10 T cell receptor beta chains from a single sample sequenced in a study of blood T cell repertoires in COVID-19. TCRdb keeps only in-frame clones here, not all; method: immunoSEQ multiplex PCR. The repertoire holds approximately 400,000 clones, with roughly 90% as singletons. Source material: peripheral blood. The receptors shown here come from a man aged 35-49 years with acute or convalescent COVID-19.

CDR3 protein: CATSRDPGGSREKLFF. The CDR3 DNA follows: TGTGCCACCAGCAGAGACCCAGGGGGCAGCCGCGAAAAACTGTTTTTT. The rearrangement joins TRBV15 to TRBJ1-4, with 8 bases fitting TRBD1. Germline assignment: CDR1 LNHNV and CDR2 YYDKDF (reference sequence). This CDR3 has 16 amino acids. With V trimmed by 0 bases and J by 8 bases, 8 bases remained unmatched. Supplemented by reference TRBV15 and TRBJ1-4, the full variable domain reads DAMVIQNPRYQVTQFGKPVTLSCSQTLNHNVMYWYQQKSSQAPKLLFHYYDKDFNNEADTPDNFQSRRPNTSFCFLDIRSPGLGDTAMYLCATSRDPGGSREKLFFGSGTQLSVL.

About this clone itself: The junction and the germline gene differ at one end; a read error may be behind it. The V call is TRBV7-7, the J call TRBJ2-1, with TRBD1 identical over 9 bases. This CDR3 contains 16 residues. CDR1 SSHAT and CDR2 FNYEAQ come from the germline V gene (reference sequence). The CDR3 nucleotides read TGTGCTAGCAGCTTAGCACAGGGGGCTGGATACAATGAGCAGTTCTTC. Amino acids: CASSLAQGAGYNEQFF.

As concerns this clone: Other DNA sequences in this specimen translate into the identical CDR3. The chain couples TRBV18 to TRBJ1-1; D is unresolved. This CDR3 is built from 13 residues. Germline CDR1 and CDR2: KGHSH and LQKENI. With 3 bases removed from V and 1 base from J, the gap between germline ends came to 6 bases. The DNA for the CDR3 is TGTGCCAGCTCACCGGGAGGGAACACTGAAGCTTTCTTT. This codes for CASSPGGNTEAFF.

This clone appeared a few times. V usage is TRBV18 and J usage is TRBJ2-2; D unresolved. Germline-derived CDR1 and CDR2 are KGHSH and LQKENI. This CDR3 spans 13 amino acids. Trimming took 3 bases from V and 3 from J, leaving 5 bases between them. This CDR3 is CASSPPDTGELFF. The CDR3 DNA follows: TGTGCCAGCTCACCGCCGGACACCGGGGAGCTGTTTTTT.

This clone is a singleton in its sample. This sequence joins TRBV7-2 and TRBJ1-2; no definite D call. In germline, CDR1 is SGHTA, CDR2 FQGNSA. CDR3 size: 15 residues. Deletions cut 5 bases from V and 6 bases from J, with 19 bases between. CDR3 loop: CASSTRDPGGNGYTF. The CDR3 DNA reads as TGTGCCAGCAGCACCCGAGACCCAGGCGGGAATGGCTACACCTTC.

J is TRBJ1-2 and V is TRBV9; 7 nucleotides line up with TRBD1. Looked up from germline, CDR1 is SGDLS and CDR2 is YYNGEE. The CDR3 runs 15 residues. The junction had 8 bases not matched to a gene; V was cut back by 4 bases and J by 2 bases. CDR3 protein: CASSPWGTENYGYTF. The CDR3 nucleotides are TGTGCCAGCAGCCCGTGGGGGACAGAGAACTATGGCTACACCTTC.

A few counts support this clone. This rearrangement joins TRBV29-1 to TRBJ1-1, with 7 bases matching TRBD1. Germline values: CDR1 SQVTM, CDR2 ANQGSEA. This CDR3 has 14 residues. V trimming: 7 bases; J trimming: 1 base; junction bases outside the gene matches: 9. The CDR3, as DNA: TGCAGCGCCACCAGACAGGGCCCGAACACTGAAGCTTTCTTT. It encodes CSATRQGPNTEAFF.

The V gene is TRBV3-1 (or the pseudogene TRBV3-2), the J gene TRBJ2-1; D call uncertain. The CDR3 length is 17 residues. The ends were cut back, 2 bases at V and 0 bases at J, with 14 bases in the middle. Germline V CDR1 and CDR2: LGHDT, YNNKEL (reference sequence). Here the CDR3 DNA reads TGTGCCAGCAGCCAACACGGTGCTGTGAGCTCCTACAATGAGCAGTTCTTC. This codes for CASSQHGAVSSYNEQFF.

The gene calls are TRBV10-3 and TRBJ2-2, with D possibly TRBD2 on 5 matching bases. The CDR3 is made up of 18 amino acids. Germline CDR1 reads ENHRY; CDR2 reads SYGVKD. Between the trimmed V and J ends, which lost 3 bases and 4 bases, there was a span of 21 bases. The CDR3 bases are TGTGCCATCAGTGAAGAAAACTCCCGGAGGAGGATCACCGGGGAGCTGTTTTTT. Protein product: CAISEENSRRRITGELFF.

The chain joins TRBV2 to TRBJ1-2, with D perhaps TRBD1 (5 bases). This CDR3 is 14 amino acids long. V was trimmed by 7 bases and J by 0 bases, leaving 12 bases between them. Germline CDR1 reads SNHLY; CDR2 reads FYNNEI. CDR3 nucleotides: TGTGCCAGCACCCGACAGAATACTAACTATGGCTACACCTTC. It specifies CASTRQNTNYGYTF.